Below, 29 T cell receptor beta chains from the same sample are listed, as sequenced in a study of type 1 regulatory T cells. One entry per CDR3 protein, called by TCRdb with MiXCR from the reads. The sample has over 90,000 distinct CDR3 sequences; around 30% are singletons. The sequenced sample was CD4+ T cells, either the whole sample or a sorted fraction (not recorded which). These receptor sequences come from a human donor in good health.

This chain joins TRBV7-2 and TRBJ2-3; D ambiguous. The germline CDR1 and CDR2 sequences are SGHTA and FQGNSA. CDR3 length equals 12 residues. Deletions cut 3 bases from V and 1 base from J, with 2 bases between. CDR3 bases: TGTGCCAGCAGCTTTGGCACAGATACGCAGTATTTT. Protein: CASSFGTDTQYF.

J is TRBJ2-1 and V is TRBV10-2, with 8 bases lining up with TRBD2. Germline V gene data show CDR1 as WSHSY and CDR2 as SAAADI. V lost 5 bases, J lost 5 bases, and 14 bases stayed unmatched. The CDR3 covers 17 residues. The CDR3 DNA follows: TGCGCCAGCAGTAATCGCCTAGCGGGCCTTAGAAACAATGAGCAGTTCTTC. Translated: CASSNRLAGLRNNEQFF.

This clonotype was observed a handful of times. The V gene is TRBV29-1, the J gene TRBJ2-7; the match to TRBD1 covers 9 bases. The ends lost 4 bases at V and 4 bases at J; junction bases unmatched: 2. The CDR3 runs to 12 residues. Germline CDR1 is SQVTM and CDR2 is ANQGSEA. CDR3 amino acids: CSVGDRAYEQYF. In DNA form, the CDR3 reads TGCAGCGTTGGGGACAGGGCATACGAGCAGTACTTC.

In DNA form, the CDR3 reads TGTGCCACCAGCAGAGCCGGCGGGAGGGATCGCAATGAGCAGTTCTTC. It specifies CATSRAGGRDRNEQFF. J is TRBJ2-1 and V is TRBV15; 9 bases line up with TRBD2. Trimming removed 1 base from V and 6 bases from J; junction bases left unmatched: 7. The V gene's germline CDR1 is LNHNV and CDR2 YYDKDF (reference sequence). This CDR3 region has 16 residues.

The rearrangement uses TRBV5-1 and TRBJ2-1, with TRBD2 matching over 8 bases. J gave up 1 base and V 4 bases, and 7 bases lay outside the gene matches. The CDR3 runs 16 residues. The germline V gene encodes CDR1 SGHRS and CDR2 YFSETQ. The CDR3 region has the DNA TGCGCCAGCAGCCGGACCACTAGCGGATCCTACAATGAGCAGTTCTTC. Translated, it gives CASSRTTSGSYNEQFF.

This clonotype was counted only a few times. The rearrangement links TRBV19 to TRBJ2-5; TRBD1 matches at 7 bases. This CDR3 spans 13 amino acids. Germline V gene sequence: CDR1 LNHDA, CDR2 SQIVND (reference sequence). The V gene end was trimmed by 11 bases and the J gene end by 4 bases; junction bases not matched to a gene: 10. CDR3 region: CAANKGAGETQYF. CDR3 in DNA: TGTGCCGCGAATAAGGGGGCTGGAGAGACCCAGTACTTC.

The rearrangement joins TRBV2 to TRBJ2-7; TRBD2 agrees at 9 bases. V lost 6 bases and J lost 3; bases outside the gene matches: 3. The length of the CDR3 is 13 residues. Germline CDR1 reads SNHLY; CDR2 reads FYNNEI. The DNA for the CDR3 is TGTGCCAGCAGGGCTAGCGGGGTCTACGAGCAGTACTTC. Its protein is CASRASGVYEQYF.

The genes are TRBV5-4 and TRBJ2-7; 11 nucleotides line up with TRBD1. The germline CDR1 and CDR2 sequences are SGHNT and YYREEE (reference sequence). The CDR3 totals 16 residues. J gave up 6 bases and V 0 bases, and 8 bases lay outside the gene matches. The CDR3 DNA reads TGTGCCAGCAGCTTGGCAAAAGGACAGGGGGCAATCGAGCAGTACTTC. Its protein product is CASSLAKGQGAIEQYF.

The J gene is TRBJ2-5, the V gene TRBV5-1; D remains unclear. Germline V gene data show CDR1 as SGHRS and CDR2 as YFSETQ. This CDR3 comprises 12 residues. Trimming removed 4 bases from V and 5 bases from J, with 9 bases in between. This CDR3 is CASSVPLETQYF. Written as DNA, the CDR3 is TGCGCCAGCAGCGTACCGCTTGAGACCCAGTACTTC.

This clonotype was counted between two and nine times. J is TRBJ2-7 and V is TRBV28; D uncertain. Germline lookup yields CDR1 MDHEN and CDR2 SYDVKM. The V and J ends lost 6 bases and 0 bases respectively, with 9 bases between them. This CDR3 contains 13 residues. The CDR3 here is CASRVGSSYEQYF. The CDR3 DNA reads TGTGCCAGCAGAGTCGGCAGCTCCTACGAGCAGTACTTC.

This clonotype was picked up a small number of times. The chain recombines TRBV5-1 with TRBJ1-1; TRBD1 agrees at 9 bases. The trim removed 4 bases at V and 4 bases at J, leaving 8 bases unmatched. The CDR3 totals 15 residues. The germline V gene encodes CDR1 SGHRS and CDR2 YFSETQ. CDR3 bases: TGCGCCAGCAGCCGGACAGGGGTTGAGCGCACTGAAGCTTTCTTT. It specifies CASSRTGVERTEAFF.

This chain joins TRBV7-6 and TRBJ2-3; 8 bases line up with TRBD2. The V segment lost 5 bases and the J segment 0 bases; nucleotides outside the gene matches: 7. The CDR3 contains 16 residues. Germline CDR1 reads SGHVS; CDR2 reads FNYEAQ. The CDR3 DNA reads as TGTGCCAGCAGCCTCCGGACTAGCTCTAGCACAGATACGCAGTATTTT. Amino acid sequence: CASSLRTSSSTDTQYF.

This clonotype has only a few counts. The chain combines TRBV4-1 with TRBJ2-7; 10 nucleotides line up with TRBD2. With 6 bases clipped from V and 6 bases from J, the junction kept 14 bases outside the gene matches. The V gene's germline CDR1 is MGHRA and CDR2 YSYEKL. The CDR3 is made up of 16 amino acids. CDR3 sequence: CASRPTQREGLPEQYF. In DNA form, the CDR3 reads TGCGCCAGCAGACCCACCCAGCGGGAGGGCCTCCCCGAGCAGTACTTC.

This clonotype was found a few times. The V call is TRBV9, the J call TRBJ2-3; possible D gene TRBD2, 6 bases. CDR3 length: 15 amino acids. Germline values: CDR1 SGDLS, CDR2 YYNGEE. Trimming took off 0 bases at V and 3 bases at J, with 11 bases between the two ends. The DNA for the CDR3 is TGTGCCAGCAGCGTAGTAGCGGAGAGGACAGATACGCAGTATTTT. It encodes CASSVVAERTDTQYF.

The chain links TRBV19 to TRBJ1-4; possibly TRBD1 for D (5 bases). The CDR3 covers 16 residues. Trimming cost V 4 bases and J 1 base, with 13 bases left between them. Per germline, CDR1 LNHDA and CDR2 SQIVND (reference sequence). The DNA for the CDR3 is TGTGCCAGTAGTACAGGGCCGCGTGGAACTAATGAAAAACTGTTTTTT. Its translation is CASSTGPRGTNEKLFF. The full variable domain, its missing parts supplied by reference TRBV19 and TRBJ1-4, is DGGITQSPKYLFRKEGQNVTLSCEQNLNHDAMYWYRQDPGQGLRLIYYSQIVNDFQKGDIAEGYSVSREKKESFPLTVTSAQKNPTAFYLCASSTGPRGTNEKLFFGSGTQLSVL.

This clonotype was seen a few times. The genes are TRBV20-1 and TRBJ1-1, with D tentatively TRBD1 (6 bases). Germline-derived CDR1 and CDR2 are DFQATT and SNEGSKA (reference sequence). Trimming left V 0 bases short and J 3 bases short, with 11 bases between. CDR3 size: 14 residues. The CDR3 nucleotides are TGCAGTGCTAGAGATCGGACAGCCCACACTGAAGCTTTCTTT. Translating gives CSARDRTAHTEAFF.

This clonotype was counted a few times. The chain is built from TRBV7-2 and TRBJ2-1; D gene uncertain. The CDR3 spans 13 residues. Germline values: CDR1 SGHTA, CDR2 FQGNSA. Trimming took 5 bases from V and 6 from J, leaving 11 bases between them. As DNA, the CDR3 is TGTGCCAGCAGCGCCCGGCGTACCAATGAGCAGTTCTTC. Translated: CASSARRTNEQFF.

The V call is TRBV5-5, the J call TRBJ1-2; TRBD1 might be the D (5 bases). Between the trimmed V and J ends, which lost 2 bases and 6 bases, there was a span of 11 bases. Germline V CDR1 and CDR2: SGHKS, YYEKEE (reference sequence). The CDR3 covers 13 residues. The CDR3 nucleotides are TGTGCCAGCAGCTTCAGGGAGGGGCATGGCTACACCTTC. Its protein is CASSFREGHGYTF.

This clonotype has only a few counts. The gene calls are TRBV29-1 and TRBJ2-7, with 8 positions matching TRBD1. In germline, CDR1 is SQVTM, CDR2 ANQGSEA. The CDR3 has 13 residues. V trimming: 3 bases; J trimming: 3 bases; junction bases outside the gene matches: 4. CDR3 sequence reads: CSVDPGGGYEQYF. For the CDR3, the DNA is TGCAGCGTTGATCCAGGGGGCGGCTACGAGCAGTACTTC.

This clonotype was observed a handful of times. The J gene is TRBJ1-2, the V gene TRBV7-8; the match to TRBD1 covers 11 bases. J gave up 8 bases and V 2 bases, and 10 bases lay outside the gene matches. The CDR3 is 16 residues long. The V gene's germline CDR1 is SGHVS and CDR2 FQNEAQ. In DNA form, the CDR3 reads TGTGCCAGCAGCTTATCCCAAGGGACAGGGGGTAGGGGCTACACCTTC. Translating gives CASSLSQGTGGRGYTF. The complete variable domain, with remaining parts taken from reference TRBV7-8 and TRBJ1-2, reads GAGVSQSPRYKVAKRGQDVALRCDPISGHVSLFWYQQALGQGPEFLTYFQNEAQLDKSGLPSDRFFAERPEGSVSTLKIQRTQQEDSAVYLCASSLSQGTGGRGYTFGSGTRLTVV.

This clonotype was counted between two and nine times. This sequence joins TRBV7-3 and TRBJ2-1; a weak D match, TRBD2 (6 bases). V was cut by 2 bases and J by 9 bases, with 14 bases left in between. CDR3 size: 14 residues. Per germline, CDR1 SGHTA and CDR2 FQGTGA. For the CDR3, the DNA is TGTGCCAGCAGCTTACCCTCGACTAGTGCTGAGCAGTTCTTC. It is translated as CASSLPSTSAEQFF.

This clonotype was observed once. The chain links TRBV19 to TRBJ2-7; 8 bases match TRBD2. V shed 3 bases, J shed 0 bases, and the junction held 4 bases outside the gene matches. This CDR3 spans 15 amino acids. Germline V lookup: CDR1 LNHDA, CDR2 SQIVND (reference sequence). The CDR3: CASSINSGDSYEQYF. For the CDR3, the DNA is TGTGCCAGTAGTATTAATAGCGGGGACTCCTACGAGCAGTACTTC. Combining the CDR3 with reference TRBV19 and TRBJ2-7 gives the whole variable domain DGGITQSPKYLFRKEGQNVTLSCEQNLNHDAMYWYRQDPGQGLRLIYYSQIVNDFQKGDIAEGYSVSREKKESFPLTVTSAQKNPTAFYLCASSINSGDSYEQYFGPGTRLTVT.

V and J are TRBV2 and TRBJ2-7; 8 nucleotides match TRBD2. CDR1 is SNHLY, CDR2 FYNNEI, per germline. The CDR3 covers 15 residues. After removal of 6 bases from V and 6 bases from J, the junction contained 13 bases not matched to a gene. The CDR3 bases are TGTGCCAGCAGCGAACTAGCGGCCCTTTCTGCCGAGCAGTACTTC. Protein product: CASSELAALSAEQYF. Full variable domain (rest looked up from reference TRBV2 and TRBJ2-7): EPEVTQTPSHQVTQMGQEVILRCVPISNHLYFYWYRQILGQKVEFLVSFYNNEISEKSEIFDDQFSVERPDGSNFTLKIRSTKLEDSAMYFCASSELAALSAEQYFGPGTRLTVT.

This rearrangement joins TRBV11-2 to TRBJ2-3; 9 positions match TRBD2. This CDR3 is 16 amino acids long. Per the germline V gene, CDR1 is SGHAT and CDR2 is FQNNGV. V shed 6 bases and J 2 bases; nucleotides not matched to a gene: 9. CDR3 in DNA: TGTGCCAGCAGGGGGTATAGCGGGAGTTCCACAGATACGCAGTATTTT. The encoded protein is CASRGYSGSSTDTQYF.

The V and J genes are TRBV6-7 and TRBJ1-5; D remains unclear. TRBV6-7 is an ORF, and what it does is uncertain. The CDR3 runs 14 residues. The V end was cut by 11 bases, the J end by 0 bases, with 14 bases between. This chain's CDR3 is CARAPGYSNQPQHF. CDR3 nucleotides: TGTGCCCGGGCCCCTGGCTATAGCAATCAGCCCCAGCATTTT.

The chain recombines TRBV29-1 with TRBJ1-2; D gene unclear. Per germline, CDR1 SQVTM and CDR2 ANQGSEA. V lost 6 bases and J lost 2, with 13 bases in between. The CDR3 loop spans 13 amino acids. In nucleotides, the CDR3 is TGCAGCGTCGCTGCTGGGTCCAACTATGGCTACACCTTC. Protein product: CSVAAGSNYGYTF.

This chain connects TRBV29-1 to TRBJ2-5, with D perhaps TRBD1 or TRBD2 (6 bases each). V lost 7 bases and J lost 4, with 16 bases in between. This CDR3 region has 13 residues. CDR1 and CDR2 from the germline V gene are SQVTM and ANQGSEA. The CDR3 protein is CSAKRGGGETQYF. CDR3 nucleotide sequence: TGCAGCGCCAAGAGAGGGGGAGGAGAGACCCAGTACTTC.

This clonotype showed up just a few times. The gene calls are TRBV7-9 and TRBJ2-3; D is perhaps TRBD2 (5 bases). The CDR3 runs to 16 residues. V was clipped by 3 bases and J by 1 base, with 14 bases between them. Germline V gene sequence: CDR1 SEHNR, CDR2 FQNEAQ (reference sequence). CDR3 region: CASSFGLSSGTDTQYF. In DNA form, the CDR3 reads TGTGCCAGCAGCTTCGGTCTCAGTAGCGGCACAGATACGCAGTATTTT.

The CDR3 spells CASSPQRSANYGYTF. CDR3 sequence (DNA): TGTGCCAGCAGCCCCCAGCGCTCAGCTAACTATGGCTACACCTTC. The chain links TRBV7-2 to TRBJ1-2; D unclear. CDR1 is SGHTA and CDR2 is FQGNSA in the germline V gene. Trimming left V 5 bases short and J 0 bases short, with 13 bases between. This CDR3 has 15 amino acids.